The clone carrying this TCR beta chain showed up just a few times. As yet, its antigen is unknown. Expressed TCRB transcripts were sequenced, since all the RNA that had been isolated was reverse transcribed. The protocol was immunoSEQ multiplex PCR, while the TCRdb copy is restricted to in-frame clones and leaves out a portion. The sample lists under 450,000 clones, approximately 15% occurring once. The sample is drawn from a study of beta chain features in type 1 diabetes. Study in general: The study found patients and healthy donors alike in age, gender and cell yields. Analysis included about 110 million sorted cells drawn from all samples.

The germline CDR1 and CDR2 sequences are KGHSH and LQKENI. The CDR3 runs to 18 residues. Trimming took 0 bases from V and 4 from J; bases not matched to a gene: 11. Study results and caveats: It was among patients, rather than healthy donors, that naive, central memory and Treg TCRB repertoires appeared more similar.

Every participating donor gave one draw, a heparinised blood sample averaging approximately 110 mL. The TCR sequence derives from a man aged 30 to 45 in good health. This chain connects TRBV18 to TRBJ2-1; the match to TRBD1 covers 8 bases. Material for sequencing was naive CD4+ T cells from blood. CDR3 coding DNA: TGTGCCAGCTCACCACCGTACGGGACAGGCCAGGCGTACAATGAGCAGTTCTTC. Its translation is CASSPPYGTGQAYNEQFF.